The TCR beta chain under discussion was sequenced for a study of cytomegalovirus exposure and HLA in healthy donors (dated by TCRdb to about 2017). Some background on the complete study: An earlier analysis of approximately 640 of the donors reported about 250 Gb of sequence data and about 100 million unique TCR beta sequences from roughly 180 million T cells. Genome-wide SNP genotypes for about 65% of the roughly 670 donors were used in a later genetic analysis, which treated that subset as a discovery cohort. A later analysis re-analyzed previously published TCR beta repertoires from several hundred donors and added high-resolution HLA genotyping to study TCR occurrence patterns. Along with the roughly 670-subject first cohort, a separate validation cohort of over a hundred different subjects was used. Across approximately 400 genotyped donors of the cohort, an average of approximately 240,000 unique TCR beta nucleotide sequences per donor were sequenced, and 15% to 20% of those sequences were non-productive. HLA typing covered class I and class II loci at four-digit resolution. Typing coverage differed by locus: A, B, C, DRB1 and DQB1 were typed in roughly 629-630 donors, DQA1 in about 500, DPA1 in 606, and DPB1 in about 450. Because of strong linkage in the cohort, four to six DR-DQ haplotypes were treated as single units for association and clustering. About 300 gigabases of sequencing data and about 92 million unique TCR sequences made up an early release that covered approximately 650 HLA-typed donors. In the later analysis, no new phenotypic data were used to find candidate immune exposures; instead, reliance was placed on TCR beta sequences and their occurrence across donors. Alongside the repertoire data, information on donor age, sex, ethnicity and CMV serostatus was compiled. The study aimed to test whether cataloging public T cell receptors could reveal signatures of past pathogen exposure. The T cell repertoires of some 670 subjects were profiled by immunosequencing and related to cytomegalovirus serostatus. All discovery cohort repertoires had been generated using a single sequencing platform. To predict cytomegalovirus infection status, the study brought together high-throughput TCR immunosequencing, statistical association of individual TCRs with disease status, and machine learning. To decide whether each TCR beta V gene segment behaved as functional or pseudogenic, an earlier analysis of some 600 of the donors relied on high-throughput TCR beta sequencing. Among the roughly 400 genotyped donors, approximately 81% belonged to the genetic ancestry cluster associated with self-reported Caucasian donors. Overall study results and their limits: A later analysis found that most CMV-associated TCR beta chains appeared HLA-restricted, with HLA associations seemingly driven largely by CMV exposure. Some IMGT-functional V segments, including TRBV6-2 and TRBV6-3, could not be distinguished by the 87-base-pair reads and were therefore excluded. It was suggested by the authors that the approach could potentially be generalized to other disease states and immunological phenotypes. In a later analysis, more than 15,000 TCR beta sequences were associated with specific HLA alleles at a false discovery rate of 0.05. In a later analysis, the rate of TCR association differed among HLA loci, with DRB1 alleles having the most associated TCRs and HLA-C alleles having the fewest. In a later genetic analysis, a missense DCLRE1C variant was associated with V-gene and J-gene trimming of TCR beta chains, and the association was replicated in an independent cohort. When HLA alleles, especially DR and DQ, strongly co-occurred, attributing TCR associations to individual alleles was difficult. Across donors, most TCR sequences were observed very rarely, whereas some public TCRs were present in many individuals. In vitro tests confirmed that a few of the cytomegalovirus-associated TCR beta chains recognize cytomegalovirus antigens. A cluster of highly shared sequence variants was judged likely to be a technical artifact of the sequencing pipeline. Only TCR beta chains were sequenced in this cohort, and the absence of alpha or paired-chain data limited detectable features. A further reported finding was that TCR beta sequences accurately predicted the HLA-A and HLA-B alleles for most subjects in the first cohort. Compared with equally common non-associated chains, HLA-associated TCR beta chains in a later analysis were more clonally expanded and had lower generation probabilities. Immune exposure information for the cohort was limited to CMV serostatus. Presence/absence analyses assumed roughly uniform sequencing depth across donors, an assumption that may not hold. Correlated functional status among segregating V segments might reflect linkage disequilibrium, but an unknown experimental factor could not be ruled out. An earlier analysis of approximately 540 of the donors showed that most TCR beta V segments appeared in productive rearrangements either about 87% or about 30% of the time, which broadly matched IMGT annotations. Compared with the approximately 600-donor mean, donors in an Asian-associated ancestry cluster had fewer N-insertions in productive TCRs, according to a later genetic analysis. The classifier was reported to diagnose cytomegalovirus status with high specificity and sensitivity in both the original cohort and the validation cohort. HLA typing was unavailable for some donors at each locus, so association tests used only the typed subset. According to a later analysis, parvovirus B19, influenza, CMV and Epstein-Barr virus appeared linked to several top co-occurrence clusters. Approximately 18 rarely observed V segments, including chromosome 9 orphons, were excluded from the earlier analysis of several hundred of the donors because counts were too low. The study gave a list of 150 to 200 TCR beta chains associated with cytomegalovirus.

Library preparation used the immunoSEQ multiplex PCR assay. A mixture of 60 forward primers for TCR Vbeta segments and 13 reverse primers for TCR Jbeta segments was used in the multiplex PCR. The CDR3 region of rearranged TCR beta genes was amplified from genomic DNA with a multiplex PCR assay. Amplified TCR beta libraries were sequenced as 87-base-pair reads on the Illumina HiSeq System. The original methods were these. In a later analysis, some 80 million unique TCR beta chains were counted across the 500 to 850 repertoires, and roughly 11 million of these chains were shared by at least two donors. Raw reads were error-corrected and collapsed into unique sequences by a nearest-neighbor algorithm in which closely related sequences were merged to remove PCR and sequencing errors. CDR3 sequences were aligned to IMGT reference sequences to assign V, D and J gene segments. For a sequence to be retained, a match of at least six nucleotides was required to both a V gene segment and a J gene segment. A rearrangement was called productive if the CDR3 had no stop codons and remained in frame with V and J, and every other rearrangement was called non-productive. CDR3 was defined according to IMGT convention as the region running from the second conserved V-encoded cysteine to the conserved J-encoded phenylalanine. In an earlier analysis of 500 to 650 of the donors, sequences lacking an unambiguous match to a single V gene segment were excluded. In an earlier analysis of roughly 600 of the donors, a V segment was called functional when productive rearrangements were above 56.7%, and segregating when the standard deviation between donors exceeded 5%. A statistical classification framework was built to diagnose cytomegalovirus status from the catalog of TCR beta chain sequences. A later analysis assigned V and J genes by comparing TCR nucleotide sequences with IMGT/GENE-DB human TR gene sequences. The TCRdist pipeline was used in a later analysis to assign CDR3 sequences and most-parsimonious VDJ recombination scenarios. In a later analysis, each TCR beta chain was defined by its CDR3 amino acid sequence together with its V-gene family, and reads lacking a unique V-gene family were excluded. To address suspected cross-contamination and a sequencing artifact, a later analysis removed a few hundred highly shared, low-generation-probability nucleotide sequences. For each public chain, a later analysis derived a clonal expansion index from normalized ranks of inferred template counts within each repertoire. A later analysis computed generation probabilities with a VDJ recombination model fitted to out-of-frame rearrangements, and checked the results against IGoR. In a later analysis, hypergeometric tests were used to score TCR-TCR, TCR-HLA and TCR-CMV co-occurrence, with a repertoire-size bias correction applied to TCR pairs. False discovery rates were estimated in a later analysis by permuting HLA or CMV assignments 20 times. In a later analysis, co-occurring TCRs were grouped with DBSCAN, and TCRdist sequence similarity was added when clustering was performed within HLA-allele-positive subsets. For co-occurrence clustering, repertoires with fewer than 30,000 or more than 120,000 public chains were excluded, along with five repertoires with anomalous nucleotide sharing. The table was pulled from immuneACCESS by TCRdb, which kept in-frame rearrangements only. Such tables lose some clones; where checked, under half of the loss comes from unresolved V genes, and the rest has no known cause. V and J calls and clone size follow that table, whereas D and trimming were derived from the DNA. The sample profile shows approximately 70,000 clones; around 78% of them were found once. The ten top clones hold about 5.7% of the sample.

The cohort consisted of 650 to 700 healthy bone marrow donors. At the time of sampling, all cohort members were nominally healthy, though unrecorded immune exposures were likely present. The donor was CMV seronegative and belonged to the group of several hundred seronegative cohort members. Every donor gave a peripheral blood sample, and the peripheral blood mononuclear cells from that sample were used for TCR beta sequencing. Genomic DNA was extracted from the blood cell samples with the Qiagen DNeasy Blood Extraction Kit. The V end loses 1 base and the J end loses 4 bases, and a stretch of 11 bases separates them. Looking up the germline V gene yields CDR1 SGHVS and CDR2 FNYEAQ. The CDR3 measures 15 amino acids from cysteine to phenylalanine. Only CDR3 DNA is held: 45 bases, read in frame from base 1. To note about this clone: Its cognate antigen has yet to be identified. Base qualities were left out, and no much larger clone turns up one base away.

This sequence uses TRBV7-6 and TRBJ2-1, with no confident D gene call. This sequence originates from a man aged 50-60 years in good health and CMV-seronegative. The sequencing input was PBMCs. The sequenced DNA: TGTGCCAGCAGCTTAGGAGGCTACCGATACAATGAGCAGTTCTTC. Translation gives CASSLGGYRYNEQFF.